This T cell receptor beta chain was identified in a study of beta chain features in type 1 diabetes (dated by TCRdb to the late 2010s). Study-wide context: No differences in mean age, gender distribution, total cell number or subset yield were found between patients and healthy donors. A total of 100 million to 110 million sorted cells were examined across all samples, and a strong correlation was observed between cell number per subset and RNA yield. In the study, recently diagnosed type 1 diabetes patients and matched healthy donors were compared on the TCRB repertoires of their sorted circulating CD4+ T cell subsets. Whereas all 28 donors provided naive and central memory subsets, regulatory and stem cell-like memory subsets were isolated from just 8 patients and about 8 healthy donors.

The paper as a whole reports these results and caveats: HLA sub-analyses involved small numbers of individuals, so any influence of HLA type on TCRB rearrangement remained unresolved. Naive, central memory and regulatory TCRB repertoires appeared to be more similar among patients than among healthy donors. Shorter templates might have been favored by PCR, but patient and control samples were amplified and corrected together, so both groups would have been affected equally by any skew. Sequencing cDNA rather than genomic DNA could over-represent highly expressing activated cells, although activation and CD3 levels did not differ between groups. At VDJ recombination sites, type 1 diabetes patients had fewer insertions and more deleted nucleotides, which implies abnormalities in thymic rearrangement. A moderate but significant shortening of TCRB CDR3 length was observed in type 1 diabetes patients in all four CD4+ subsets.

The entire amount of isolated RNA was reverse transcribed using the High Capacity cDNA Reverse Transcription Kit, so the sequenced TCRB transcripts were expressed ones. Deep immunoSEQ sequencing was applied to naive, central memory and regulatory T cell samples, giving an average of roughly 3.5 million total reads per sample. Sorted cells were lysed in RLT buffer and RNA was extracted with DNase-treated RNeasy Micro or Mini kits, depending on cell number. To prevent cross-contamination, each cell subset was processed individually, whereas patient and healthy donor samples were processed jointly. TCRB sequences were amplified from cDNA with the immunoSEQ multiplex PCR, producing 87-bp fragments spanning the CDR3 region. Sequencing of the amplicons was done on the Illumina HiSeq platform. From the authors' description of their analysis: Synthetic template baselines were used to correct PCR bias computationally, reads within Hamming distance 2 were collapsed together, and singletons that could not be merged were discarded. By aligning reads against IMGT, V, D and J genes, CDR3 length, and insertions or deletions at six rearrangement sites were assigned. Clonotype counts were normalized to sorted cell number within each subset before computing true diversity and Gini coefficients with the tcR R package. The overlap coefficient, calculated on TCRB nucleotide sequences, was used to measure repertoire sharing. TCRdb carries this immuneACCESS record with in-frame sequences only. Its versions omit some clonotypes, under half of them owing to an unresolved V gene in the studies checked, with the rest unexplained. The V and J calls and clone size are taken from that table; D and trimming were inferred from the DNA. Here the sample has about 340,000 clones; roughly 9% occur a single time. The ten largest clones represent about 1% of the sample.

Reading the germline V gene gives CDR1 SQVTM and CDR2 ANQGSEA. Taken from cysteine to phenylalanine, the CDR3 has 15 residues. Only CDR3 DNA remains: 45 bases, in frame from the first base. V loses 2 bases of germline sequence and J loses 5 bases, and the interval between the two ends is 19 bases. This clone turned up a few times. The clone's antigen remains unknown. Per-base qualities were not stored, and no clone one base away is much larger. Each donor gave one peripheral blood draw, roughly 110 mL on average, collected into heparinised tubes. A BD FACSAria II and a panel including CD45RO, CCR7, CD25, CD127, CD95 and CD27 were used to sort naive, central memory, regulatory and stem cell-like memory CD4+ T cells. A purity above 95% was achieved for all sorted populations. PBMCs were isolated right away by Lymphoprep density gradient centrifugation and were stained directly, without culture. So that batch effects would be minimized, each experiment stained and sorted samples in pairs, pairing one healthy donor with one patient.

The clonotype originates from a young man with type 1 diabetes. The rearranged segments are TRBV29-1 and TRBJ2-7, with no reliable assignment of the D segment. Material: central memory CD4+ T cells from blood. In nucleotides, the sequence is TGCAGCGTTGAAAGAGGCTTCCGGCCGCACCACGAGCAGTACTTC. Its coded protein is CSVERGFRPHHEQYF.